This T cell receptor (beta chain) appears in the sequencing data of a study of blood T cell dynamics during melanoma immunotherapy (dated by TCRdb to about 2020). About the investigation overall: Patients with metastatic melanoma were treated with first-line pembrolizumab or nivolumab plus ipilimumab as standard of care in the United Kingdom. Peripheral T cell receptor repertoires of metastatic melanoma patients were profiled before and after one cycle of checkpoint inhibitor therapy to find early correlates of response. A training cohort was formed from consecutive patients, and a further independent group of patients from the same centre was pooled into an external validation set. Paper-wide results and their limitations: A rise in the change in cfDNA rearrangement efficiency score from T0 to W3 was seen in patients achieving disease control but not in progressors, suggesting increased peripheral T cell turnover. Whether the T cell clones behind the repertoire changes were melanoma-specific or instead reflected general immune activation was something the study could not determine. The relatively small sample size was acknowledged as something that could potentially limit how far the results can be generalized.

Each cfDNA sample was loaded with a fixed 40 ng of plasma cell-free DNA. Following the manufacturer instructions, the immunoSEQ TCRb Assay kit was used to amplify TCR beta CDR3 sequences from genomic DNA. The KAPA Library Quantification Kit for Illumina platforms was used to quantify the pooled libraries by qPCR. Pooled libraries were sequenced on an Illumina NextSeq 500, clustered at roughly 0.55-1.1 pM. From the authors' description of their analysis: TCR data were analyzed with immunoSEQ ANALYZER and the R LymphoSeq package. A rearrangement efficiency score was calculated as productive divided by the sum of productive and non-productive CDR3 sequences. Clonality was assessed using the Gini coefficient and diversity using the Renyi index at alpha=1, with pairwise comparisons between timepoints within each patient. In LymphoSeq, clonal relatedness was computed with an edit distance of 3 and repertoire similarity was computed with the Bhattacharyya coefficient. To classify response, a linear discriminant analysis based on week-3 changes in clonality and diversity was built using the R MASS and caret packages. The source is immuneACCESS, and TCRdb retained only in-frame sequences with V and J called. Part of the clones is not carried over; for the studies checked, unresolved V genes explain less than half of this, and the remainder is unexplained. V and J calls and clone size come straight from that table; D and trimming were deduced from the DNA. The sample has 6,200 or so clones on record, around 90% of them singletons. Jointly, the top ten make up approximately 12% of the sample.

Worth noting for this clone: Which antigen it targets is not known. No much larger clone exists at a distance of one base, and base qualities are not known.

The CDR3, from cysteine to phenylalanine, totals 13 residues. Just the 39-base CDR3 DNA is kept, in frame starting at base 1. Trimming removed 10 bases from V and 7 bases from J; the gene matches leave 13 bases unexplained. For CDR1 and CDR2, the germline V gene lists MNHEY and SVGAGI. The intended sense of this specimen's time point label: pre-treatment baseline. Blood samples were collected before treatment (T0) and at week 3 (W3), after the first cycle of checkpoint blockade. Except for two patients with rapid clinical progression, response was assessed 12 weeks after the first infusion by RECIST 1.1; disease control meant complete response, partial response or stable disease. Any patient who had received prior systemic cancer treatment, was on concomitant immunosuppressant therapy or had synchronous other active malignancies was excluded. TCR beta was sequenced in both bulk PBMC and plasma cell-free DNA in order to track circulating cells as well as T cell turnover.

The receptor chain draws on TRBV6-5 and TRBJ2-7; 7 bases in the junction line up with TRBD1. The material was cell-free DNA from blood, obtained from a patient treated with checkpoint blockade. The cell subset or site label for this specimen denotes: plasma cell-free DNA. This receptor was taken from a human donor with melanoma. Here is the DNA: TGTGCCATCTGGGACAGCCGGCGAGGGGAGCAGTACTTC. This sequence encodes CAIWDSRRGEQYF.